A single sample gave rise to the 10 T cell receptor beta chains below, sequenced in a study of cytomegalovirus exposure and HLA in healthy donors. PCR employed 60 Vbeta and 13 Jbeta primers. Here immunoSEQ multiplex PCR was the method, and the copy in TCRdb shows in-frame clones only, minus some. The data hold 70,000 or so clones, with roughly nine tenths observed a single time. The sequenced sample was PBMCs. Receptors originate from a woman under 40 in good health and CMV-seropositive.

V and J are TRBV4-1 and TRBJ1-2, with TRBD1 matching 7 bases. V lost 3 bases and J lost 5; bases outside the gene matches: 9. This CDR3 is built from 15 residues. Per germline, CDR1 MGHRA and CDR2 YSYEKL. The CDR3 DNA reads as TGCGCCAGCAGCCAGAACCTCGGACAGGTTTATGGCTACACCTTC. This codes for CASSQNLGQVYGYTF.

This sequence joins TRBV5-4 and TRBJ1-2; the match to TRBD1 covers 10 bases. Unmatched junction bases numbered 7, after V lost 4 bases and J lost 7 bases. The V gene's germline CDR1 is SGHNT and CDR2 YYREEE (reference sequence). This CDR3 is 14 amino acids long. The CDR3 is CASSDWDRGSGYTF. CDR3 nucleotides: TGTGCCAGCAGCGACTGGGACAGGGGCAGTGGCTACACCTTC. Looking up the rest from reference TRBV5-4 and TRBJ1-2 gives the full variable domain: ETGVTQSPTHLIKTRGQQVTLRCSSQSGHNTVSWYQQALGQGPQFIFQYYREEENGRGNFPPRFSGLQFPNYSSELNVNALELDDSALYLCASSDWDRGSGYTFGSGTRLTVV.

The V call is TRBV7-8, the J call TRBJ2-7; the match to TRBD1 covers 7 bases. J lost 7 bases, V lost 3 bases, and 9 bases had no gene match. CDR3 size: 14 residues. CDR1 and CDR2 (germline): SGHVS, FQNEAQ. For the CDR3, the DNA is TGTGCCAGCAGCTTTGACAGGGAAACAGGGGAGCAGTACTTC. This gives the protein CASSFDRETGEQYF.

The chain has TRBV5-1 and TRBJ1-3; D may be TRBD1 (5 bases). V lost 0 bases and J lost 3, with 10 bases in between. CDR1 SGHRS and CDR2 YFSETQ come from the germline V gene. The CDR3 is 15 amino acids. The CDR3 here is CASSLDGGSGNTIYF. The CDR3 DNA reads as TGCGCCAGCAGCTTGGACGGGGGGAGTGGAAACACCATATATTTT.

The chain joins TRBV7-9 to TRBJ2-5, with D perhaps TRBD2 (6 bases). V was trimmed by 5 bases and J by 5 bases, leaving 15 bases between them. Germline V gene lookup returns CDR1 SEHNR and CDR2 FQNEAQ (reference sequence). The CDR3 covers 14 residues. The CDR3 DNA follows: TGTGCCAGCAGCCCGGAGACTAGACAGGAGACCCAGTACTTC. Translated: CASSPETRQETQYF.

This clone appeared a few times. The CDR3 nucleotides are TGTGCCAGCAGCCCGAGGGCCGGGACTCTCCTCCCGCAGCAGTACTTC. It is translated as CASSPRAGTLLPQQYF. The chain combines TRBV7-6 with TRBJ2-7, with D tentatively TRBD2 (6 bases). The germline CDR1 and CDR2 sequences are SGHVS and FNYEAQ. The germline V and J ends were trimmed by 5 bases and 8 bases, with 25 bases remaining between them. CDR3 length equals 16 residues. Supplemented by reference TRBV7-6 and TRBJ2-7, the full variable domain reads GAGVSQSPRYKVTKRGQDVALRCDPISGHVSLYWYRQALGQGPEFLTYFNYEAQQDKSGLPNDRFSAERPEGSISTLTIQRTEQRDSAMYRCASSPRAGTLLPQQYFGPGTRLTVT.

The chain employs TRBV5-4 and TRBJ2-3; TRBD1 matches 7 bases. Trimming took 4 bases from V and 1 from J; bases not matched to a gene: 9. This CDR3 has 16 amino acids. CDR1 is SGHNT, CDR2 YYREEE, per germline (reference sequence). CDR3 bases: TGTGCCAGCAGCGGAAAACAGGGGCAAGGCACAGATACGCAGTATTTT. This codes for CASSGKQGQGTDTQYF.

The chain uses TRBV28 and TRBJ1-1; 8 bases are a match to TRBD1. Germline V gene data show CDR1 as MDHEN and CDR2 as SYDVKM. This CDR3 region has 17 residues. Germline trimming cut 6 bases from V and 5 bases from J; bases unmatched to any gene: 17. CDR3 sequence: CASSRPHSTGDRTEAFF. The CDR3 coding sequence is TGTGCCAGCAGCCGACCCCACTCGACAGGGGATAGAACTGAAGCTTTCTTT. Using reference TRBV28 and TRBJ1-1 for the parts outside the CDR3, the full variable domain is DVKVTQSSRYLVKRTGEKVFLECVQDMDHENMFWYRQDPGLGLRLIYFSYDVKMKEKGDIPEGYSVSREKKERFSLILESASTNQTSMYLCASSRPHSTGDRTEAFFGQGTRLTVV.

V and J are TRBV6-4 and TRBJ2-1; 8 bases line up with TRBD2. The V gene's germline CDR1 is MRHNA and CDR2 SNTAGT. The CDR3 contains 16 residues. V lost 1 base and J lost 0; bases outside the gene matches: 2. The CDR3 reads CASSDFAGGSYNEQFF. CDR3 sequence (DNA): TGTGCCAGCAGTGACTTTGCGGGAGGCTCCTACAATGAGCAGTTCTTC.

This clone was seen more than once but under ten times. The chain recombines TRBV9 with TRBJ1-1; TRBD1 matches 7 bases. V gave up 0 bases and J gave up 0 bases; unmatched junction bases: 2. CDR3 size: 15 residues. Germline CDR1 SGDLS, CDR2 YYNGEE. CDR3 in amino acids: CASSVGGTVNTEAFF. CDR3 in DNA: TGTGCCAGCAGCGTAGGAGGGACAGTGAACACTGAAGCTTTCTTT.